This T cell receptor (beta chain) came from a study of cytomegalovirus exposure and HLA in healthy donors. Study-level findings and limits: In vitro, three CMV-associated chains proved specific for CMV antigens. TCR beta chains numbering 164 were designated cytomegalovirus-associated.

Concerning this clone itself: The antigen remains undetermined.

J gave up 6 bases and V 5 bases, and 2 bases lay outside the gene matches. Germline V lookup: CDR1 MNHNS, CDR2 SASEGT. This CDR3 spans 13 amino acids. Donors were drawn from the approximately 120-subject validation cohort, separate from the roughly 700-subject first cohort. TCRdb's table, derived via immunoSEQ multiplex PCR, lists solely in-frame clones and lacks some. The profile shows about 120,000 clones, around 88% of them singletons. The TCR sequence derives from a man aged 18 to 29 in good health and CMV-seronegative. The sequenced material came from PBMCs. This rearrangement joins TRBV6-1 to TRBJ2-7; 12 bases align to TRBD1. CDR3 coding DNA: TGTGCCAGCAGTTGGGACAGGGGGCGCGAGCAGTACTTC. Translation gives CASSWDRGREQYF.